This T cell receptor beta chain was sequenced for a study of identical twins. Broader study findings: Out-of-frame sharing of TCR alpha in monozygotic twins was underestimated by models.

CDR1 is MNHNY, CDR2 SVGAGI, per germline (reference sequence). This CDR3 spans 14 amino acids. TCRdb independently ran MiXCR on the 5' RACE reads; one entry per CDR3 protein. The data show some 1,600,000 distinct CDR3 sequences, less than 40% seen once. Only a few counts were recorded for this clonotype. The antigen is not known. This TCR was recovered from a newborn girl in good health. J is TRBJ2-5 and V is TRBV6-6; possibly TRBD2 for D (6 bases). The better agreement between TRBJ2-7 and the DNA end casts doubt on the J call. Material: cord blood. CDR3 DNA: TGTGCCAGCATCCAGGAGGGCGTCAGATACGAGCAGTACTTC. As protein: CASIQEGVRYEQYF.